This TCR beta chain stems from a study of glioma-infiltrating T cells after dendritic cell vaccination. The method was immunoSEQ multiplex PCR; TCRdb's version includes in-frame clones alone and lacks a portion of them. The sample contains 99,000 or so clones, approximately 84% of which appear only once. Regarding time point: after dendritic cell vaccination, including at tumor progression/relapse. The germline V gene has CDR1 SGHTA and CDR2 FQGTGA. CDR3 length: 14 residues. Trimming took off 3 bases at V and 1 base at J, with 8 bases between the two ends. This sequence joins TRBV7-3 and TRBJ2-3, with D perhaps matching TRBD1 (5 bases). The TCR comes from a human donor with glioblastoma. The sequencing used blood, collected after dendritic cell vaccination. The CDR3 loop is CASSFGAGTDTQYF. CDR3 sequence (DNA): TGTGCCAGCAGCTTTGGGGCAGGCACAGATACGCAGTATTTT.